This passage covers 26 T cell receptor beta chains from one sample sequenced in a study of CD8 T cells in Susac syndrome. With random hexamers, reverse transcription was performed on roughly 0.45 to 1 ug of RNA. Using its own MiXCR run on the immunoSEQ multiplex PCR reads, TCRdb lists one record per CDR3 protein. Among 190,000 or so distinct CDR3 sequences listed, more than 85% were seen once. Sequencing input: CD4+ T cells from PBMCs. The source of these receptors is a human donor with multiple sclerosis.

The V gene is TRBV10-3, the J gene TRBJ1-2; 7 positions agree with TRBD1. CDR3 size: 15 residues. Germline lookup yields CDR1 ENHRY and CDR2 SYGVKD. Trimming at V came to 6 bases and at J to 4 bases, leaving 11 bases not matched to a gene. This CDR3 reads CAISLTGEEGYGYTF. For the CDR3, the DNA is TGTGCCATCAGCCTTACAGGGGAGGAAGGCTATGGCTACACCTTC.

The chain combines TRBV7-9 with TRBJ2-1; possible D gene TRBD2, 6 bases. This CDR3 has 15 residues. Trimming took off 8 bases at V and 2 bases at J, with 16 bases between the two ends. The V gene's germline CDR1 is SEHNR and CDR2 FQNEAQ (reference sequence). In nucleotides, the CDR3 is TGTGCCAGCTCCCGCGGCGGGGCCGCCTACAATGAGCAGTTCTTC. Protein: CASSRGGAAYNEQFF.

The CDR3 loop is CASLGPLNTEAFF. CDR3 sequence (DNA): TGTGCCAGCCTGGGACCTTTGAACACTGAAGCTTTCTTT. This sequence joins TRBV25-1 and TRBJ1-1; TRBD1 might be the D (5 bases). CDR1 is MGHDK, CDR2 SYGVNS, per germline. The CDR3 runs to 13 residues. V lost 8 bases and J lost 0, with 10 bases in between.

The V and J genes are TRBV4-2 and TRBJ2-3; TRBD2 might be the D (6 bases). Trimming left V 2 bases short and J 8 bases short, with 17 bases between. The germline V gene encodes CDR1 LGHNA and CDR2 YNFKEQ. CDR3 length: 15 residues. This chain's CDR3 is CASSQRLDYPSTQYF. The DNA of the CDR3 is TGTGCCAGCAGCCAAAGATTGGACTACCCGTCTACGCAGTATTTT.

The V gene is TRBV2, the J gene TRBJ2-7, with a tentative D call TRBD1 (5 bases). Deletions cut 6 bases from V and 2 bases from J, with 8 bases between. The CDR3 loop spans 12 amino acids. Germline V gene sequence: CDR1 SNHLY, CDR2 FYNNEI. The CDR3 loop reads CASSLTAYEQYV. The CDR3 DNA sequence: TGTGCCAGCAGCTTGACAGCCTACGAGCAGTACGTC.

This sequence joins TRBV29-1 and TRBJ2-5; the D gene is possibly TRBD2 (6 bases). This CDR3 has 12 amino acids. V lost 2 bases and J lost 5, with 9 bases in between. From germline, CDR1 is SQVTM and CDR2 ANQGSEA. The CDR3 DNA reads TGCAGCGTTGAAAAAGGGAGGGAGACCCAGTACTTC. Amino acids: CSVEKGRETQYF.

The chain couples TRBV9 to TRBJ1-1, with no clear D. CDR1 and CDR2 from the germline V gene are SGDLS and YYNGEE. This CDR3 has 13 residues. Trimming cost V 8 bases and J 1 base, with 12 bases left between them. CDR3 in amino acids: CARRGNENTEAFF. The DNA for the CDR3 is TGTGCCAGGAGAGGGAATGAGAACACTGAAGCTTTCTTT.

This clonotype was detected once. V is TRBV3-1 and J is TRBJ2-2, with 8 bases aligning to TRBD2. The CDR3 extends over 15 amino acids. Unmatched junction bases numbered 9, after V lost 5 bases and J lost 7 bases. Germline values: CDR1 LGHDT, CDR2 YNNKEL (reference sequence). In DNA form, the CDR3 reads TGTGCCAGCAGCATCCGCGGGGGGACGGGCGGGGAGCTGTTTTTT. Translating it yields CASSIRGGTGGELFF. Filled out from reference TRBV3-1 and TRBJ2-2, the complete variable domain reads DTAVSQTPKYLVTQMGNDKSIKCEQNLGHDTMYWYKQDSKKFLKIMFSYNNKELIINETVPNRFSPKSPDKAHLNLHINSLELGDSAVYFCASSIRGGTGGELFFGEGSRLTVL.

V and J are TRBV18 and TRBJ2-7; possibly TRBD2 for D (5 bases). Between the trimmed V and J ends, which lost 3 bases and 2 bases, there was a span of 14 bases. The germline V gene encodes CDR1 KGHSH and CDR2 LQKENI. CDR3 length equals 15 residues. The CDR3 spells CASSPGVQATYEQYV. CDR3 nucleotides: TGTGCCAGCTCACCCGGGGTCCAGGCTACCTACGAGCAGTACGTC.

This chain uses TRBV4-1 with TRBJ2-5; D remains ambiguous. This CDR3 is built from 13 residues. Germline-derived CDR1 and CDR2 are MGHRA and YSYEKL. Trimming pared 0 bases from V and 5 bases from J, leaving 7 bases between. CDR3 in amino acids: CASSQEGLETQYF. The DNA of the CDR3 is TGCGCCAGCAGCCAAGAAGGGTTGGAGACCCAGTACTTC.

The chain's CDR3 is CASSYWAGESYGYTF. The CDR3 bases are TGTGCCAGCAGTTACTGGGCAGGGGAGAGCTATGGCTACACCTTC. This chain connects TRBV6-5 to TRBJ1-2, with D possibly being TRBD1 (6 bases). Trimming removed 1 base from V and 4 bases from J, with 13 bases in between. CDR3 length: 15 amino acids. Germline-derived CDR1 and CDR2 are MNHEY and SVGAGI.

This chain uses TRBV29-1 with TRBJ2-1; 8 bases line up with TRBD1. The CDR3 is made up of 15 amino acids. V shed 7 bases, J shed 0 bases, and the junction held 8 bases outside the gene matches. Germline V CDR1 and CDR2: SQVTM, ANQGSEA. CDR3 in amino acids: CSGGQVWGSYNEQFF. The DNA for the CDR3 is TGCAGCGGGGGACAGGTTTGGGGCTCCTACAATGAGCAGTTCTTC.

The J gene is TRBJ1-1, the V gene TRBV3-1; 7 bases fit TRBD1. The germline CDR1 and CDR2 sequences are LGHDT and YNNKEL (reference sequence). There are 12 residues in the CDR3. J gave up 11 bases and V 5 bases, and 8 bases lay outside the gene matches. For the CDR3, the DNA is TGTGCCAGCAGCTCATACCAGGGGGAGGCTTTCTTT. This translates into CASSSYQGEAFF.

A word on this clonotype: Mismatch with germline at one junction end may stem from a read error. The chain joins TRBV3-1 to TRBJ1-1, with a tentative D call TRBD1 (5 bases). CDR3 size: 13 residues. Germline CDR1 reads LGHDT; CDR2 reads YNNKEL (reference sequence). The CDR3 protein is CASRQGVNTEAFF. For the CDR3, the DNA is TGTGCCAGCAGGCAAGGGGTGAACACTGAAGCTTTCTTT.

The V call is TRBV27, the J call TRBJ1-5; no reliable D call. V dropped 6 bases and J dropped 7 bases, with 13 bases sitting between them. The CDR3 contains 13 residues. Germline assignment: CDR1 MNHEY and CDR2 SMNVEV (reference sequence). CDR3 nucleotides: TGTGCCAGCAGACCTCTAGAGGTGCAGCCCCAGCATTTT. Its protein product is CASRPLEVQPQHF.

This chain links TRBV5-1 with TRBJ2-4; no clear D. CDR3 length: 15 amino acids. The V end was cut by 4 bases, the J end by 6 bases, with 17 bases between. CDR1 SGHRS and CDR2 YFSETQ come from the germline V gene. The CDR3 loop reads CASSLPDPRSNIQYF. CDR3 nucleotides: TGCGCCAGCAGCCTTCCGGACCCAAGGTCAAACATTCAGTACTTC. Using reference TRBV5-1 and TRBJ2-4 for the parts outside the CDR3, the full variable domain is KAGVTQTPRYLIKTRGQQVTLSCSPISGHRSVSWYQQTPGQGLQFLFEYFSETQRNKGNFPGRFSGRQFSNSRSEMNVSTLELGDSALYLCASSLPDPRSNIQYFGAGTRLSVL.

This clonotype has just one count. The chain employs TRBV27 and TRBJ1-2; TRBD1 matches at 7 bases. Germline assignment: CDR1 MNHEY and CDR2 SMNVEV (reference sequence). V trimming: 8 bases; J trimming: 2 bases; junction bases outside the gene matches: 11. The CDR3 spans 15 residues. This chain's CDR3 is CASHTTGAGNYGYTF. The CDR3 DNA reads TGTGCCAGCCATACTACAGGGGCGGGAAACTATGGCTACACCTTC.

The chain recombines TRBV29-1 with TRBJ1-2; a possible D gene is TRBD1 (6 bases). The V gene lost 1 base and the J gene lost 7 bases, with 16 bases spanning the gap. Germline CDR1 SQVTM, CDR2 ANQGSEA. The CDR3 is 14 amino acids. CDR3 amino acids: CSVEVGNRVSGYTF. The CDR3 DNA follows: TGCAGCGTTGAAGTAGGAAACAGGGTGTCTGGCTACACCTTC.

This clonotype came up once. The J gene is TRBJ1-4, the V gene TRBV3-1, with no clear D. Germline V CDR1 and CDR2: LGHDT, YNNKEL (reference sequence). CDR3 length equals 13 residues. V lost 1 base and J lost 10, with 10 bases in between. This CDR3 is CASSQAGSGKLFF. The CDR3 nucleotides are TGTGCCAGCAGCCAAGCCGGCTCCGGAAAACTGTTTTTT.

This sequence joins TRBV7-3 and TRBJ2-5; D not resolved. The CDR3 is 13 residues long. Germline loops: CDR1 SGHTA, CDR2 FQGTGA. V was trimmed by 5 bases and J by 6 bases, leaving 13 bases between them. CDR3 loop: CASSTSSGKTQYF. In DNA form, the CDR3 reads TGTGCCAGCAGCACCAGTTCAGGAAAGACCCAGTACTTC.

This chain links TRBV5-1 with TRBJ2-1; TRBD2 is a possible D gene (5 bases). Trimming shortened V by 4 bases and J by 5 bases, and 10 bases separated the two germline ends. The CDR3 is 13 residues long. Germline values: CDR1 SGHRS, CDR2 YFSETQ. DNA of the CDR3: TGCGCCAGCAGCGACGGGGTAAACAATGAGCAGTTCTTC. Encoded protein: CASSDGVNNEQFF.

This chain joins TRBV7-9 and TRBJ2-7; no reliable D call. Per germline, CDR1 SEHNR and CDR2 FQNEAQ (reference sequence). The CDR3 length is 13 residues. V was shortened by 4 bases and J by 2 bases, with 9 bases between the two germline ends. The CDR3 protein is CASSSTGTYEQYF. CDR3 DNA sequence: TGTGCCAGCAGCTCGACGGGCACCTACGAGCAGTACTTC.

J is TRBJ1-1 and V is TRBV29-1; D unclear. This CDR3 comprises 13 residues. CDR1 and CDR2 (germline): SQVTM, ANQGSEA. V was cut by 4 bases and J by 5 bases, with 14 bases left in between. The CDR3 DNA sequence: TGCAGCGTTGCTCGGAGCATGGGGACTGAAGCTTTCTTT. As protein: CSVARSMGTEAFF.

V gene TRBV7-2 combines with J gene TRBJ2-6; tentatively, D is TRBD1 (5 bases). Germline values: CDR1 SGHTA, CDR2 FQGNSA. The V end was cut by 4 bases, the J end by 0 bases, with 13 bases between. The CDR3 spans 17 residues. Here the CDR3 reads CASSSTGRSSGANVLTF. CDR3 DNA: TGTGCCAGCAGCTCAACAGGACGGTCCTCTGGGGCCAACGTCCTGACTTTC.

This clonotype was detected once. The V and J genes are TRBV18 and TRBJ2-1, with D unclear. Germline lookup yields CDR1 KGHSH and CDR2 LQKENI. There are 15 residues in the CDR3. Trimming removed 6 bases at V and 5 bases at J, with 17 bases between. The CDR3 protein is CASSPIGPADNEQFF. The DNA of the CDR3 is TGTGCCAGCTCTCCGATTGGGCCGGCAGACAATGAGCAGTTCTTC.

This chain uses TRBV19 with TRBJ1-1, with TRBD1 identical over 7 bases. The germline gives CDR1 LNHDA, CDR2 SQIVND (reference sequence). The CDR3 sequence is 14 residues long. V dropped 5 bases and J dropped 0; count of bases not matched to a gene: 3. The CDR3 sequence is CASSLTGMNTEAFF. CDR3 DNA sequence: TGTGCCAGTAGTTTGACAGGGATGAACACTGAAGCTTTCTTT.